This section outlines one T cell receptor (beta chain) sequence together with its context. These data belong to a study of OX40 agonist ivuxolimab in advanced cancers. CDR3 length: 13 residues. The V gene's germline CDR1 is SQVTM and CDR2 ANQGSEA. Trimming cost V 5 bases and J 1 base, with 11 bases left between them. Sequencing was performed with immunoSEQ multiplex PCR; in TCRdb, only in-frame clones are kept and a portion is missing. The sample lists tens of thousands of clones, more than 75% occurring once. The sequencing here drew on CD4+ or CD8+ T cells sorted from blood, taken in a trial of the OX40 agonist ivuxolimab. This TCR was sampled from an adult with an advanced solid tumor such as melanoma, head and neck, liver or kidney cancer. The chain recombines TRBV29-1 with TRBJ1-2; no definite D call. The CDR3, as DNA: TGCAGCGTTCGGGCCCTCCTTAACTATGGCTACACCTTC. Protein product: CSVRALLNYGYTF.